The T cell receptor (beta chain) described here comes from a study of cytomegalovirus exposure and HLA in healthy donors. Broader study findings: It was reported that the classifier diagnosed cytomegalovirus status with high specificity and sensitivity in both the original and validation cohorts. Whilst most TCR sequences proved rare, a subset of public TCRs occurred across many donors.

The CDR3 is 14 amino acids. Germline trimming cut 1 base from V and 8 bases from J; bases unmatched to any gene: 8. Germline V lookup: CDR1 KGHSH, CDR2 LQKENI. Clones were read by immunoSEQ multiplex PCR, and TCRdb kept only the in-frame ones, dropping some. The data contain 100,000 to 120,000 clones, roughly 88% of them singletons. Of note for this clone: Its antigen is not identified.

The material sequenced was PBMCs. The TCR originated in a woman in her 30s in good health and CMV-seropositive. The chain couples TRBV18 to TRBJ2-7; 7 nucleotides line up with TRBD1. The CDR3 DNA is TGTGCCAGCTCACCACAGGGGGCACGGGATAAGCAGTACTTC. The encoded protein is CASSPQGARDKQYF.